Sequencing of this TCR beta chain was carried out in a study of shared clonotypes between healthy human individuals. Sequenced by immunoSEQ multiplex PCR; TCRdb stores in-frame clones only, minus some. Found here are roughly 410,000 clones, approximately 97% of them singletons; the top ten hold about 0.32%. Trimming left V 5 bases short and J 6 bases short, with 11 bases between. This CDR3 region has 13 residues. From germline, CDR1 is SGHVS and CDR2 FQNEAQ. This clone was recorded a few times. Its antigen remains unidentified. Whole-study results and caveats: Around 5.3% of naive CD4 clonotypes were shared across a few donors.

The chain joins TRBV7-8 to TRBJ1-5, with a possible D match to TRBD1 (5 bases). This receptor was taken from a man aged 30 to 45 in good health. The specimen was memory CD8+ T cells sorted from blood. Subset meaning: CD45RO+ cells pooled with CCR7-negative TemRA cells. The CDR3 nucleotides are TGTGCCAGCAGCACAGACAGAGGTCAGCCCCAGCATTTT. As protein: CASSTDRGQPQHF.